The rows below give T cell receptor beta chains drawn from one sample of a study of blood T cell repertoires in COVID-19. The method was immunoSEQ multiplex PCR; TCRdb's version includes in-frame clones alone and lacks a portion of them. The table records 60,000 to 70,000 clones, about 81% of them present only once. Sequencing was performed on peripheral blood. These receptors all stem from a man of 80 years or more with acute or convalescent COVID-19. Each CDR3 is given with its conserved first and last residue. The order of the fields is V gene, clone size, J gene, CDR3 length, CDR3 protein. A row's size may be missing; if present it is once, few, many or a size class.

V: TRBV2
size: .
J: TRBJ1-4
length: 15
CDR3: CASRYSGGVYEKLFF

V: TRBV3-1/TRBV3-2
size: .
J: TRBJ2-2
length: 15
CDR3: CASSQMGQGSGELFF

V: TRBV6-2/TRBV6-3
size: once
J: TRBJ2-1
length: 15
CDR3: CASSPRGSRRNEQFF

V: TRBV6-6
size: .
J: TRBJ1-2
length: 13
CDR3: CASSGGQAYGYTF

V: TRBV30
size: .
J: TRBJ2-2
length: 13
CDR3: CAWGQTNTGELFF

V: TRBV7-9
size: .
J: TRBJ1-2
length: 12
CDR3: CASSPAAGGYTF

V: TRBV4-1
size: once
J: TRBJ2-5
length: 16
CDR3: CASSQEDRVVGETQYF

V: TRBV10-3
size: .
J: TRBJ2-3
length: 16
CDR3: CAISEPGQGSADTQYF

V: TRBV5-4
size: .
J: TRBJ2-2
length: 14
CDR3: CASSLRSSTGELFF

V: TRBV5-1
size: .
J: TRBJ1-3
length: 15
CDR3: CASSLFGGSGNTIYF

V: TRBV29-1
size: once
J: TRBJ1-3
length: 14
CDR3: CSVAGHQSGNTIYF

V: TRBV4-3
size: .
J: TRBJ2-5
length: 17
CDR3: CASSQAILAGGPETQYF

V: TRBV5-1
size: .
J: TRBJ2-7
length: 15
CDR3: CASSAGQGVSYEQYF

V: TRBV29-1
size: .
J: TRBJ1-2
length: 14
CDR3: CSVEETGVNYGYTF

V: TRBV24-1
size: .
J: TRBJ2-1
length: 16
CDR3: CATSEVGGGAYNEQFF

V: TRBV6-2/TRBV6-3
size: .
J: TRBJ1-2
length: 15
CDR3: CASSYSGRGDYGYTF

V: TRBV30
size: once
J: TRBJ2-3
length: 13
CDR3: CAWSHRDGDTQYF

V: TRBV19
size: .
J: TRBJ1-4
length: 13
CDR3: CASRSGGSEKLFF

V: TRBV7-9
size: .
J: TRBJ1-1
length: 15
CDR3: CASSFYRPYDTEAFF

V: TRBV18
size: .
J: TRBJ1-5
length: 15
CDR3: CASSAATGSNQPQHF

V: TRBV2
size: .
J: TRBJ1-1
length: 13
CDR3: CASSGTGVTEAFF

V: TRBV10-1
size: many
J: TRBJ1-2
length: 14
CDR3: CARGSYPTNYGYTF

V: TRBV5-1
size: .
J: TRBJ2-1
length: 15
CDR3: CASSILAGAHNEQFF

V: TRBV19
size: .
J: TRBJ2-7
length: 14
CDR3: CASSTRDSSYEQYF

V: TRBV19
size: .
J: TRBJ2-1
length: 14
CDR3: CASTHLAGGNEQFF

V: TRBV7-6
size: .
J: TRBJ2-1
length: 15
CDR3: CASSLGHRDRGEQFF

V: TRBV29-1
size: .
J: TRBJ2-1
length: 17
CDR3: CSVEGGASGRSYNEQFF

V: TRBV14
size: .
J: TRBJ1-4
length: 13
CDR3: CASSQGDREKLFF